This is a list of T cell receptor beta chains from one sample in a study of memory CD4+ T cells and cytomegalovirus serostatus. Some clones are missing from TCRdb's copy, which holds only in-frame ones; the method was immunoSEQ multiplex PCR. The table lists 50,000 or so clones, 80% to 85% of them singletons, with roughly 1.5% in the top ten. Sample: memory CD4+ T cells from blood. The receptor source for this set is an adult in good health and CMV-seropositive. CDR3s include the opening cysteine and the closing phenylalanine or tryptophan. Fields, in order: V gene, J gene, CDR3 protein.

TRBV9	TRBJ2-6	CASSVGTSFEGANVLTF
TRBV19	TRBJ1-4	CASSQGQGLNEKLFF
TRBV20-1	TRBJ2-5	CRTGRLETQYF
TRBV15	TRBJ2-4	CATSRDQRGRGLGAKNIQYF
TRBV18	TRBJ2-3	CASSVLRGATDTQYF
TRBV7-9	TRBJ1-2	CASSSGQTYYYGYTF
TRBV4-1	TRBJ1-1	CASSQDRDRGGGTEAFF
TRBV14	TRBJ1-1	CASSQDGGAGNTEAFF
TRBV5-1	TRBJ2-5	CASSGGLQQETQYF
TRBV6-6	TRBJ2-5	CASSYGAGAQYF
TRBV6-6	TRBJ2-3	CASRRDLTDTQYF
TRBV11-2	TRBJ2-5	CASSPLTTVQETQYF
TRBV19	TRBJ1-1	CASITGGSFGEAFF
TRBV6-1	TRBJ1-2	CASSEATGAYGYTF
TRBV18	TRBJ2-2	CASSAARGYTGELFF
TRBV5-4	TRBJ2-7	CASSSPTSGRAYEQYF
TRBV6-5	TRBJ1-1	CASRTGGSEAFF
TRBV5-1	TRBJ2-1	CASSLSGGSSYNEQFF
TRBV11-2	TRBJ2-7	CASSSQGAAYEQYF
TRBV7-3	TRBJ2-2	CASSLPGRGGELFF
TRBV5-1	TRBJ1-6	CASRTGQVYSPLHF
TRBV30	TRBJ1-5	CAWSVQGRAYSNQPQHF
TRBV11-1	TRBJ2-1	CASSLRDYNEQFF
TRBV2	TRBJ1-5	CASSPPARQPQHF
TRBV2	TRBJ2-3	CASSEDFSIVDTQYF
TRBV2	TRBJ1-5	CASTSGGLVDQPQHF
TRBV13	TRBJ2-3	CASSSGLFTDTQYF
TRBV18	TRBJ2-1	CASSGDQSSYNEQFF
TRBV7-9	TRBJ1-5	CASSSRAAGAQPQHF
TRBV18	TRBJ1-1	CASSPWTGGTEAFF